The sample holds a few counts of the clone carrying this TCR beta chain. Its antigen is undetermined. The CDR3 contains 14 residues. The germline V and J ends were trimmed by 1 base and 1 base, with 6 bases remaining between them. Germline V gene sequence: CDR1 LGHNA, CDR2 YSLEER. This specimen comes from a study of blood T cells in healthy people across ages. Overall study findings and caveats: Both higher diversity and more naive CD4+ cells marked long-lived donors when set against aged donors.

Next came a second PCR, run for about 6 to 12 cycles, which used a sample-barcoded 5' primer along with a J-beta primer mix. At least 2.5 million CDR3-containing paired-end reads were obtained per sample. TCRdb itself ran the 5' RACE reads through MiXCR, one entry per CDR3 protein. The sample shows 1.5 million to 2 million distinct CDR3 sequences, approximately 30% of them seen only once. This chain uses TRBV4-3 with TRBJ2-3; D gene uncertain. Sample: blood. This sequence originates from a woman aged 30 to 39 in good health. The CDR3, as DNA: TGCGCCAGCAGCCAAGCGTGGGGCACAGATACGCAGTATTTT. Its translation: CASSQAWGTDTQYF.